Each of the 21 T cell receptor beta chains below was sequenced from the same sample in a study of blood T cells in healthy people across ages (dated by TCRdb to the mid-2010s). The method was 5' RACE. The sequencer listed for this sample is Illumina HiSeq 2500. A second PCR of roughly 7 to 11 cycles was performed with a sample-barcoded 5' primer and a J-beta primer mix. TCRdb trimmed public reads at Q25 via fastp, called clones via MiXCR and kept in-frame beta chains. When rows share a CDR3 protein, they turn into one entry using the most common DNA and genes. Counted in this sample were about 1.6 million distinct CDR3 sequences; roughly a third of them appeared once. The ten biggest clones cover about 11% of the sample. Sequencing was carried out using blood. These receptors were taken from a woman aged 25 to 39 in good health.

This clonotype has more than one count but fewer than ten. The chain employs TRBV7-8 and TRBJ2-7, with D maybe TRBD1 (5 bases). In germline, CDR1 is SGHVS, CDR2 FQNEAQ. The V and J ends lost 1 base and 6 bases respectively, with 13 bases between them. There are 14 residues in the CDR3. CDR3: CASSLEAREREQYF. Written as DNA, the CDR3 is TGTGCCAGCAGCTTAGAAGCCAGGGAACGCGAGCAGTACTTC.

This clonotype was seen a handful of times. This chain uses TRBV27 with TRBJ1-5, with 9 bases lining up with TRBD1. V shed 6 bases, J shed 7 bases, and the junction held 10 bases outside the gene matches. Germline assignment: CDR1 MNHEY and CDR2 SMNVEV (reference sequence). The CDR3 runs 15 residues. The CDR3 here is CASRGGGQGGQPQHF. The DNA of the CDR3 is TGTGCCAGCAGGGGAGGGGGACAGGGTGGACAGCCCCAGCATTTT.

This clonotype appeared a few times. V usage is TRBV2 and J usage is TRBJ2-7, with D possibly matching TRBD1 (8 bases). Between the trimmed V and J ends, which lost 0 bases and 3 bases, there was a span of 15 bases. Per germline, CDR1 SNHLY and CDR2 FYNNEI. The CDR3 totals 16 residues. The CDR3 is CASSEAGGTGVYEQYF. The CDR3 nucleotides read TGTGCCAGCAGTGAAGCGGGGGGGACAGGAGTCTACGAGCAGTACTTC.

This clonotype was observed a handful of times. The V gene is TRBV9, the J gene TRBJ2-1, with TRBD2 matching 14 bases. Germline values: CDR1 SGDLS, CDR2 YYNGEE. This CDR3 has 17 residues. V was clipped by 4 bases and J by 6 bases; unmatched bases: 9. In DNA form, the CDR3 reads TGTGCCAGCAGCCCCCGGACTAGCGGGAGGTTATTCAATGAGCAGTTCTTC. Translation gives CASSPRTSGRLFNEQFF.

V is TRBV6-1 and J is TRBJ1-5, with D perhaps matching TRBD1 (6 bases). The germline V and J ends were trimmed by 3 bases and 6 bases, with 9 bases remaining between them. The CDR3 spans 13 residues. Germline loops: CDR1 MNHNS, CDR2 SASEGT. The chain's CDR3 is CASSERGGQPQHF. CDR3 DNA sequence: TGTGCCAGCAGTGAGAGGGGGGGTCAGCCCCAGCATTTT.

The chain links TRBV7-2 to TRBJ1-1; D gene unclear. Germline-derived CDR1 and CDR2 are SGHTA and FQGNSA. The CDR3 runs 14 residues. V lost 3 bases to trimming and J lost 2 bases, with 10 bases between them. Written as DNA, the CDR3 is TGTGCCAGCAGCTTGGTTGCGAAAAACACTGAAGCTTTCTTT. It yields the protein CASSLVAKNTEAFF.

The sample holds a few counts of this clonotype. The gene calls are TRBV6-5 and TRBJ2-3; D uncertain. Germline V gene lookup returns CDR1 MNHEY and CDR2 SVGAGI. The CDR3 sequence is 16 residues long. The germline V and J ends were trimmed by 7 bases and 2 bases, with 19 bases remaining between them. CDR3 protein: CASKKIKSAHTDTQYF. The CDR3, as DNA: TGTGCCAGCAAGAAAATAAAGTCGGCGCACACAGATACGCAGTATTTT.

The chain combines TRBV5-1 with TRBJ2-3; 9 positions agree with TRBD1. After removal of 3 bases from V and 2 bases from J, the junction contained 4 bases not matched to a gene. CDR3 length: 15 amino acids. Germline loops: CDR1 SGHRS, CDR2 YFSETQ. CDR3 coding DNA: TGCGCCAGCAGCTCCCGGGACAGGGCCACAGATACGCAGTATTTT. Encoded protein: CASSSRDRATDTQYF. Using reference TRBV5-1 and TRBJ2-3 for the parts outside the CDR3, the full variable domain is KAGVTQTPRYLIKTRGQQVTLSCSPISGHRSVSWYQQTPGQGLQFLFEYFSETQRNKGNFPGRFSGRQFSNSRSEMNVSTLELGDSALYLCASSSRDRATDTQYFGPGTRLTVL.

The chain uses TRBV3-1 and TRBJ2-5; TRBD2 matches 9 bases. V gave up 4 bases and J gave up 3 bases; unmatched junction bases: 15. Germline CDR1 LGHDT, CDR2 YNNKEL (reference sequence). The CDR3 is 18 amino acids. As DNA, the CDR3 is TGTGCCAGCAGCCCCTCAAGCGCAGTGGTAGCGGGAGAAGAGACCCAGTACTTC. It encodes CASSPSSAVVAGEETQYF.

The gene calls are TRBV4-1 and TRBJ2-7; either TRBD1 or TRBD2 may supply D (5 bases each). V gave up 1 base and J gave up 2 bases, with 12 bases separating them. This CDR3 has 15 residues. The V gene's germline CDR1 is MGHRA and CDR2 YSYEKL. CDR3 coding DNA: TGCGCCAGCAGCCAAGGGCAGGGACCAACCTACGAGCAGTACTTC. Translation: CASSQGQGPTYEQYF.

This rearrangement joins TRBV29-1 to TRBJ1-2; 9 positions match TRBD1. The ends lost 6 bases at V and 7 bases at J; junction bases unmatched: 15. CDR1 and CDR2 from the germline V gene are SQVTM and ANQGSEA. The CDR3 is 15 residues long. This CDR3 is CSVDGPGQGDCGYTF. The CDR3, as DNA: TGCAGCGTCGACGGTCCGGGACAGGGTGACTGTGGCTACACCTTC. Combining the CDR3 with reference TRBV29-1 and TRBJ1-2 gives the whole variable domain SAVISQKPSRDICQRGTSLTIQCQVDSQVTMMFWYRQQPGQSLTLIATANQGSEATYESGFVIDKFPISRPNLTFSTLTVSNMSPEDSSIYLCSVDGPGQGDCGYTFGSGTRLTVV.

This sequence joins TRBV27 and TRBJ2-3; possibly TRBD1 for D (6 bases). Trimming stripped 0 bases from V and 1 base from J, with 14 bases between. The germline V gene encodes CDR1 MNHEY and CDR2 SMNVEV (reference sequence). The CDR3 spans 17 residues. CDR3 in DNA: TGTGCCAGCAGTTTATCAAAAGTGCGACAGGGCACAGATACGCAGTATTTT. Its protein is CASSLSKVRQGTDTQYF.

This clonotype was detected only a few times. The chain has TRBV6-4 and TRBJ2-1; D is possibly TRBD1 (6 bases). The CDR3 is 15 residues long. The ends were cut back, 2 bases at V and 5 bases at J, with 13 bases in the middle. The germline CDR1 and CDR2 sequences are MRHNA and SNTAGT. The CDR3 DNA sequence: TGTGCCAGCAGTGACCAAGGGGGTTTCAACAATGAGCAGTTCTTC. This sequence encodes CASSDQGGFNNEQFF.

V usage is TRBV20-1 and J usage is TRBJ2-7; a weak D match, TRBD2 (6 bases). The V gene's germline CDR1 is DFQATT and CDR2 SNEGSKA (reference sequence). V was shortened by 3 bases and J by 2 bases, with 17 bases between the two germline ends. The CDR3 has 15 amino acids. CDR3 coding DNA: TGCAGTGCTAGGGTCCCGGGGGATTTCACCTACGAGCAGTACTTC. As protein: CSARVPGDFTYEQYF.

This clonotype was counted between two and nine times. V gene TRBV28 combines with J gene TRBJ2-5, with D perhaps assigned TRBD1 or TRBD2 (5 bases each). V lost 4 bases and J 3 bases, leaving 15 bases between the germline ends. CDR3 length equals 15 residues. Germline loops: CDR1 MDHEN, CDR2 SYDVKM. The CDR3 DNA reads TGTGCCAGCAGTTCATCCGGGACGGCAGAAGAGACCCAGTACTTC. This gives the protein CASSSSGTAEETQYF.

This chain uses TRBV20-1 with TRBJ2-5, with 7 bases identical to TRBD2. The germline V gene encodes CDR1 DFQATT and CDR2 SNEGSKA (reference sequence). With 8 bases clipped from V and 0 bases from J, the junction kept 15 bases outside the gene matches. This CDR3 has 16 amino acids. The CDR3 loop reads CSSQDRLAVYQETQYF. Here the CDR3 DNA reads TGCAGTTCCCAGGATAGGCTAGCGGTGTACCAAGAGACCCAGTACTTC.

The chain recombines TRBV10-3 with TRBJ1-1, with unresolved D. The CDR3 extends over 15 amino acids. Per the germline V gene, CDR1 is ENHRY and CDR2 is SYGVKD. Deletions cut 3 bases from V and 4 bases from J, with 15 bases between. Written as DNA, the CDR3 is TGTGCCATCAGTGATTCGGTCTCATCGGGCACTGAAGCTTTCTTT. Translated, it gives CAISDSVSSGTEAFF.

The genes are TRBV5-1 and TRBJ1-1; no clear D gene. This CDR3 is 13 amino acids long. Deletions cut 6 bases from V and 3 bases from J, with 12 bases between. CDR1 is SGHRS and CDR2 is YFSETQ in the germline V gene. CDR3 DNA: TGCGCCAGCAAGTTGTCGGTTGACACTGAAGCTTTCTTT. The encoded protein is CASKLSVDTEAFF.

This rearrangement joins TRBV28 to TRBJ2-7, with D perhaps given as TRBD1 or TRBD2 (5 bases each). The CDR3 is 17 amino acids. CDR1 MDHEN and CDR2 SYDVKM come from the germline V gene. With 0 bases removed from V and 5 bases from J, the gap between germline ends came to 20 bases. The CDR3 loop is CASSLWGVRRAGHEQYF. The CDR3 DNA follows: TGTGCCAGCAGTTTATGGGGGGTCCGCCGGGCGGGCCACGAGCAGTACTTC. The full variable domain, rest sourced from reference TRBV28 and TRBJ2-7, is DVKVTQSSRYLVKRTGEKVFLECVQDMDHENMFWYRQDPGLGLRLIYFSYDVKMKEKGDIPEGYSVSREKKERFSLILESASTNQTSMYLCASSLWGVRRAGHEQYFGPGTRLTVT.

This clonotype appeared once. J is TRBJ2-4 and V is TRBV28; 9 bases line up with TRBD2. TRBJ2-7 explains the end of the DNA better; the J call may be wrong. The germline CDR1 and CDR2 sequences are MDHEN and SYDVKM. The CDR3 is 17 residues long. CDR3 in amino acids: CASRRGHSSGELLEQYF. For the CDR3, the DNA is TGTGCCAGCAGGAGGGGACATTCTAGCGGGGAACTCCTCGAGCAGTACTTC.

The chain uses TRBV30 and TRBJ2-1; D is perhaps TRBD2 (6 bases). Looked up from germline, CDR1 is GTSNPN and CDR2 is SVGIG (reference sequence). CDR3 length: 14 residues. Between the trimmed V and J ends, which lost 2 bases and 0 bases, there was a span of 8 bases. DNA for the CDR3: TGTGCCTGGAGTCGGGGGACCTCCTACAATGAGCAGTTCTTC. The encoded protein is CAWSRGTSYNEQFF.